This T cell receptor (beta chain) stems from a study of blood T cells in healthy people across ages. A second PCR of roughly 7 to 11 cycles used a sample-barcoded 5' primer and a J-beta primer mix. Each CDR3 protein is one row after TCRdb ran MiXCR on the 5' RACE reads. The sample consists of roughly 700,000 distinct CDR3 sequences, roughly 25% of them appearing once. Ten milliliters was the volume of peripheral blood drawn from each donor. General observations from the study: PBMCs were not sorted, which prevented a conclusive comparison of naive versus antigen-experienced cells.

CDR1 and CDR2 (germline): LGHDT, YNNKEL (reference sequence). This CDR3 is 15 amino acids long. A remark on this clonotype: Its antigen is unidentified.

These sequences were also reported in another study, on T cells of mothers and their children. Per that paper: All donors were healthy and Caucasian; they were three mothers and their six children. Every mother supplied over 10 million TCR beta CDR3 reads and every child a few million.

The sample consisted of blood. The rearrangement links TRBV3-1 to TRBJ2-5, with TRBD1 matching 9 bases. The DNA end is a closer match to TRBJ2-7, so the J assignment may be wrong. The TCR sequence derives from a boy younger than 18 in good health. In DNA form, the CDR3 reads TGTGCCAGCAGCCCTCCCCGGGACAGGGCCTACGAGCAGTACTTC. Residues: CASSPPRDRAYEQYF.